This TCR beta chain was identified in a study of blood T cell repertoires in COVID-19 (dated by TCRdb to the early 2020s). Looking at the study overall: Samples covering the acute and convalescent phases of COVID-19 were provided by collaborators in the United States, Italy and Spain. Samples were obtained from the ongoing ImmuneRACE study (first 160 participants) and from 1,254 subjects provided by 6 global collaborators. The material from the prospective study consisted of cDNA or gDNA derived from T cells, B-cell-depleted T cells, or PBMCs. Where HLA class I and class II types were available, the types were taken from metadata supplied by the sample provider, not from assay-based typing. Deeply sampled blood TCRbeta repertoires from subjects exposed to, actively infected with, or recovered from COVID-19 were included in the dataset. The sample metadata nearly always contained a de-identified subject ID, COVID-19 status, age in years and sex. The repertoires were released in a freely available public database meant as a resource for research on the immune response to SARS-CoV-2. The paper as a whole reports these results and caveats: Clinical and demographic metadata were provided uncurated, with the amount varying by source and participant.

Collaborating institutions collected whole blood in K2EDTA tubes following their own protocols. For TCRbeta analysis, collaborators shipped samples as frozen whole blood, isolated PBMCs, or DNA extracted from either of those sample types. TCRbeta CDR3 regions were amplified from genomic DNA using the immunoSEQ Assay, a bias-controlled multiplex PCR. The paper's data handling went like this. Nucleated cell counts per sample were estimated from amplification of reference gene primers within the assay. Sequence reads were collapsed and filtered to measure the absolute abundance of every unique TCRbeta CDR3 rearrangement. Productive Simpson clonality was computed per sample as the square root of Simpson's diversity index over productive rearrangements. TCRdb mirrors the immuneACCESS table, restricted to in-frame sequences. Some clones are absent from its copies; in checked studies, under half trace to an unresolved V gene, and the reason for the others is unknown. The DNA was the basis for D and trimming; V, J and clone size are from that table. Counted in this sample were some 83,000 clones; around 81% of them appeared once. The top ten clones comprise around 43% of the sample.

At the junction V is shortened by 5 bases and J by 3 bases; bases outside the gene matches: 8. From cysteine to phenylalanine, the CDR3 is 17 amino acids long. Here the CDR3 DNA is all that survives: 51 bases in frame from base 1. Via the germline V gene (reference sequence), CDR1 is LNHDA and CDR2 SQIVND. This clone was counted only a few times. The clone's antigen remains unknown. It has no much larger one-base neighbor in the sample; base qualities were not kept. The origin of this receptor is a man older than 75 with acute or convalescent COVID-19. The chain is made from TRBV19 and TRBJ2-1; 12 bases in the middle match TRBD2. The sample taken for sequencing was peripheral blood. The CDR3 has the sequence CASSPLPLAGGYNEQFF. The DNA sequence reads TGTGCCAGTAGTCCCCTACCACTAGCGGGAGGCTACAATGAGCAGTTCTTC.